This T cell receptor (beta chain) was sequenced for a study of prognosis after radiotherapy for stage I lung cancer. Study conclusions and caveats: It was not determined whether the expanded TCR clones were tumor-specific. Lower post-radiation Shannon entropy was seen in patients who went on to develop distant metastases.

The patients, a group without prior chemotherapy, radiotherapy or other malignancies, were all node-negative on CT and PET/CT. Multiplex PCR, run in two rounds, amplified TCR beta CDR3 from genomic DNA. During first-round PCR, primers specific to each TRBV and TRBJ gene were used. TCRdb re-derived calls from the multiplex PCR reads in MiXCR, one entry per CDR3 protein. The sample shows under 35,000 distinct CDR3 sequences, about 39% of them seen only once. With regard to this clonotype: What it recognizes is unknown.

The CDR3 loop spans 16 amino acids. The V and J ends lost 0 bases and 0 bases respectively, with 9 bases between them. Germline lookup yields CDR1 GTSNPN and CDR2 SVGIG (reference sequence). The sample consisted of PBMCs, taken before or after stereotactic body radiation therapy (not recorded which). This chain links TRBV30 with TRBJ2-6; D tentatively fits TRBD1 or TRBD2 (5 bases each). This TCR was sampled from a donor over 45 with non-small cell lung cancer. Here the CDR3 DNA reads TGTGCCTGGAGTGTAGAGGGGAGCTCTGGGGCCAACGTCCTGACTTTC. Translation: CAWSVEGSSGANVLTF.